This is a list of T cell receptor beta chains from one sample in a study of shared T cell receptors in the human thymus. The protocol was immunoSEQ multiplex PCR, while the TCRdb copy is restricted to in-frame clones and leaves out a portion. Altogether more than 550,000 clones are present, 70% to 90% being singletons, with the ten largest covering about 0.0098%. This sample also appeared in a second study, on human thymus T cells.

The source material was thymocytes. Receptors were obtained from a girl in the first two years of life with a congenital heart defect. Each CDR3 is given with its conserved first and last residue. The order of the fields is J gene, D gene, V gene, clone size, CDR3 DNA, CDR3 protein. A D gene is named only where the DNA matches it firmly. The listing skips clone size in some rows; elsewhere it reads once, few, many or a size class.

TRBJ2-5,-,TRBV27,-,TGTGCCAGCAGTTTATCGACATTAGATAAGGAGACCCAGTACTTC,CASSLSTLDKETQYF
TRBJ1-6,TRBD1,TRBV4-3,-,TGCGCCAGCAGCCAAGGATGGGACAGGGGGGAAGATTCACCCCTCCACTTT,CASSQGWDRGEDSPLHF
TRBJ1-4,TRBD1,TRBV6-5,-,TGTGCCACCCACTCCGACAGGGAGGTTGGAAAACTGTTTTTT,CATHSDREVGKLFF
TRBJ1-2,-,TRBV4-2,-,TGTGCCAGCAGCCATTTCTCCCTAGTTGAGATACCCTCGACGGGCTACACCTTC,CASSHFSLVEIPSTGYTF
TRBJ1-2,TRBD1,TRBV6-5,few,TGTGCCAGCAGTTACGGGATAAGGGGGCCAGTGTATGGCTACACCTTC,CASSYGIRGPVYGYTF
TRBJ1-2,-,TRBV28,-,TGTGCCAGCAGTCGACCGATCAGGGACTATCGTTTCTATGGCTACACCTTC,CASSRPIRDYRFYGYTF
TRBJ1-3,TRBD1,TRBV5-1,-,TGCGCCAGCAGCTTGGAGGGACAGGGAAACACCATATATTTT,CASSLEGQGNTIYF
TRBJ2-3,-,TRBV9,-,TGTGCCAGCACTCAGGGAGGATTATCTAGCACAGATACGCAGTATTTT,CASTQGGLSSTDTQYF
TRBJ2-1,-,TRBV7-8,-,TGTGCCAGCAGCCCACACAGTCTAATCTTGGACAATGAGCAGTTCTTC,CASSPHSLILDNEQFF
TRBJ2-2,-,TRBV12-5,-,TGTGCTAGTGGACCCGAGGAGGGGACGAACACCGGGGAGCTGTTTTTT,CASGPEEGTNTGELFF
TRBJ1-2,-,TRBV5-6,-,TGTGCCAGCAGCGTCCGAACAGGGTACTATGGCTACACCTTC,CASSVRTGYYGYTF
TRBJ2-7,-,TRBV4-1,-,TGCGCCAGCAGCCATAGGGAGGTGAGCTACGAGCAGTACTTC,CASSHREVSYEQYF
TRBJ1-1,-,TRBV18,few,TGTGCCAGCTCACGAGGCGTTCTCACTGAAGCTTTCTTT,CASSRGVLTEAFF
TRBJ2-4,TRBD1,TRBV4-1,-,TGCGCCAGCAGCCACACCCTCCGGACAGGGGGCTTGGGCAAAAACATTCAGTACTTC,CASSHTLRTGGLGKNIQYF
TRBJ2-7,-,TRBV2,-,TGTGCCAGCATGGGAAACAGGAGACCCTACGAGCAGTACTTC,CASMGNRRPYEQYF
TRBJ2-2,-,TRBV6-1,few,TGTGCCAGCAGTGAAAGGGACACCCGATGGCCGAACACCGGGGAGCTGTTTTTT,CASSERDTRWPNTGELFF
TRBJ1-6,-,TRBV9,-,TGTGCCAGCAGCAGCCCGGACAGCGATAATTCCCCCCTCCACTTT,CASSSPDSDNSPLHF
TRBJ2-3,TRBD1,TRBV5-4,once,TGTGCCAGCAGCTACGGGACAGGGGCTCATACGCAGTATTTT,CASSYGTGAHTQYF
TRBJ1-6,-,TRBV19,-,TGTGCCAGTAGTATTAAGGGACTCGGGTCACCCCTCCACTTT,CASSIKGLGSPLHF
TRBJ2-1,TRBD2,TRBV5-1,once,TGCGCCAGCAGTGGGAGCGGGGGGAGGAGTGAGCAGTTCTTC,CASSGSGGRSEQFF
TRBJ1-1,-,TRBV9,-,TGTGCCAGCAGCGTACAGGACTTGAACACTGAAGCTTTCTTT,CASSVQDLNTEAFF
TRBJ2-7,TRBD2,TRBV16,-,TGTGCCAGCAGCCTCCAATTCGGGGGGGGATACGAGCAGTACTTC,CASSLQFGGGYEQYF